Listed below are T cell receptor beta chains from one sample, sequenced in a study of T cell responses to AZD1222 COVID-19 vaccine. Generated by immunoSEQ multiplex PCR, the TCRdb table keeps only in-frame clones and is missing some. The table includes some 150,000 clones, 70% to 90% detected once. Sample: peripheral blood, taken on day 0 of AZD1222 vaccination. These receptors all come from an adult in good health. Both conserved end residues are part of each CDR3. Each record gives: V gene, J gene, D gene, clone size, CDR3 protein, CDR3 DNA. D genes are given only for firm matches. Part of the rows lack a size; the others show once, few, many or a class for expanded clones.

v_call: TRBV25-1; j_call: TRBJ1-1; d_call: .; clone_size: .; cdr3_aa: CASSMGTEAFF; cdr3_nt: TGTGCCAGCTCCATGGGCACTGAAGCTTTCTTT
v_call: TRBV6-2/TRBV6-3; j_call: TRBJ1-2; d_call: .; clone_size: .; cdr3_aa: CASSYVNYGYTF; cdr3_nt: TGTGCCAGCAGTTACGTTAACTATGGCTACACCTTC
v_call: TRBV23-1; j_call: TRBJ1-6; d_call: TRBD1; clone_size: once; cdr3_aa: CASSQSTGLWNSPLHF; cdr3_nt: TGCGCCAGCAGTCAATCGACAGGGTTATGGAATTCACCCCTCCACTTT
v_call: TRBV15; j_call: TRBJ2-5; d_call: .; clone_size: .; cdr3_aa: CATSRVGVATQYF; cdr3_nt: TGTGCCACCAGCAGGGTCGGCGTGGCGACCCAGTACTTC
v_call: TRBV15; j_call: TRBJ1-1; d_call: .; clone_size: .; cdr3_aa: CATSSRRGAPEAFF; cdr3_nt: TGTGCCACCAGCAGTCGGCGGGGCGCCCCTGAAGCTTTCTTT
v_call: TRBV18; j_call: TRBJ2-1; d_call: TRBD2; clone_size: .; cdr3_aa: CASSPQALSGGAGYNEQFF; cdr3_nt: TGTGCCAGCTCACCCCAAGCCCTTAGCGGGGGGGCCGGCTACAATGAGCAGTTCTTC
v_call: TRBV4-3; j_call: TRBJ2-1; d_call: TRBD2; clone_size: .; cdr3_aa: CASSQELSGTSGRNEQFF; cdr3_nt: TGCGCCAGCAGCCAAGAACTCTCCGGGACTAGCGGCAGGAATGAGCAGTTCTTC
v_call: TRBV5-6; j_call: TRBJ2-2; d_call: .; clone_size: .; cdr3_aa: CASSLALRSRNTGELFF; cdr3_nt: TGTGCCAGCAGCTTGGCCTTGAGGAGCCGCAACACCGGGGAGCTGTTTTTT
v_call: TRBV28; j_call: TRBJ2-1; d_call: TRBD1; clone_size: .; cdr3_aa: CASSLQPGQGSHNEQFF; cdr3_nt: TGTGCCAGCAGTCTCCAACCCGGACAGGGGTCACACAATGAGCAGTTCTTC
v_call: TRBV6-5; j_call: TRBJ1-6; d_call: .; clone_size: .; cdr3_aa: CASSYGRGMKQSPLHF; cdr3_nt: TGTGCCAGCAGTTACGGGCGGGGGATGAAACAATCACCCCTCCACTTT
v_call: TRBV2; j_call: TRBJ2-5; d_call: .; clone_size: once; cdr3_aa: CASSDRGQETQYF; cdr3_nt: TGTGCCAGCAGTGACCGGGGCCAAGAGACCCAGTACTTC
v_call: TRBV5-1; j_call: TRBJ1-2; d_call: .; clone_size: .; cdr3_aa: CASSLSSPGQHYGYTF; cdr3_nt: TGCGCCAGCAGCTTATCATCCCCTGGACAGCACTATGGCTACACCTTC
v_call: TRBV5-1; j_call: TRBJ2-7; d_call: TRBD2; clone_size: .; cdr3_aa: CASSLGLAGAQYYEQYF; cdr3_nt: TGCGCCAGCAGCTTAGGACTAGCGGGAGCACAATACTACGAGCAGTACTTC
v_call: TRBV9; j_call: TRBJ2-7; d_call: .; clone_size: .; cdr3_aa: CASSSTRTNNLHEQYF; cdr3_nt: TGTGCCAGCAGCTCCACCCGGACAAACAACCTTCACGAGCAGTACTTC
v_call: TRBV27; j_call: TRBJ2-7; d_call: .; clone_size: once; cdr3_aa: CASSPFKGSYEQYF; cdr3_nt: TGTGCCAGCAGTCCCTTCAAGGGCTCCTACGAGCAGTACTTC
v_call: TRBV6-2/TRBV6-3; j_call: TRBJ2-2; d_call: .; clone_size: .; cdr3_aa: CASSYSDNTGELFF; cdr3_nt: TGTGCCAGCAGTTACTCGGATAACACCGGGGAGCTGTTTTTT
v_call: TRBV5-4; j_call: TRBJ1-5; d_call: .; clone_size: .; cdr3_aa: CASSRGPPGNQPQHF; cdr3_nt: TGTGCCAGCAGCCGGGGACCCCCGGGGAATCAGCCCCAGCATTTT
v_call: TRBV10-3; j_call: TRBJ1-6; d_call: .; clone_size: .; cdr3_aa: CAISDRDDNSPLHF; cdr3_nt: TGTGCCATCAGTGATCGGGACGATAATTCACCCCTCCACTTT
v_call: TRBV7-9; j_call: TRBJ1-2; d_call: .; clone_size: .; cdr3_aa: CASSFTEGYTF; cdr3_nt: TGTGCCAGCAGCTTTACAGAAGGCTACACCTTC
v_call: TRBV7-2; j_call: TRBJ2-7; d_call: TRBD2; clone_size: .; cdr3_aa: CASSSWTSYGEQYF; cdr3_nt: TGTGCCAGCAGCTCTTGGACTAGCTACGGCGAGCAGTACTTC
v_call: TRBV7-2; j_call: TRBJ2-5; d_call: TRBD2; clone_size: .; cdr3_aa: CASSFRLAGAPNQETQYF; cdr3_nt: TGTGCCAGCAGCTTCAGACTAGCGGGGGCGCCAAATCAAGAGACCCAGTACTTC
v_call: TRBV5-1; j_call: TRBJ1-1; d_call: TRBD1; clone_size: .; cdr3_aa: CASSLDGQGRTEAFF; cdr3_nt: TGCGCCAGCAGCTTGGATGGACAGGGGAGGACTGAAGCTTTCTTT
v_call: TRBV4-2; j_call: TRBJ2-5; d_call: TRBD2; clone_size: .; cdr3_aa: CASSPGYLAGQETQYF; cdr3_nt: TGTGCCAGCAGCCCAGGATATCTAGCGGGGCAAGAGACCCAGTACTTC
v_call: TRBV28; j_call: TRBJ2-3; d_call: .; clone_size: .; cdr3_aa: CASSLPDGGVVADTQYF; cdr3_nt: TGTGCCAGCAGTTTACCCGATGGGGGAGTGGTCGCAGATACGCAGTATTTT
v_call: TRBV28; j_call: TRBJ1-6; d_call: .; clone_size: .; cdr3_aa: CASSGADNSPLHF; cdr3_nt: TGTGCCAGCAGTGGGGCGGACAATTCACCCCTCCACTTT
v_call: TRBV30; j_call: TRBJ2-1; d_call: TRBD2; clone_size: .; cdr3_aa: CAWSSGLAGGPYNEQFF; cdr3_nt: TGTGCCTGGAGTTCCGGACTAGCGGGGGGGCCCTACAATGAGCAGTTCTTC
v_call: TRBV4-1; j_call: TRBJ2-1; d_call: TRBD2; clone_size: medium-sized; cdr3_aa: CASSLQSGGAINEQFF; cdr3_nt: TGCGCCAGCAGCCTACAAAGCGGGGGGGCCATAAATGAGCAGTTCTTC
v_call: TRBV5-4; j_call: TRBJ2-4; d_call: .; clone_size: .; cdr3_aa: CASSPRGTLAKNIQYF; cdr3_nt: TGTGCCAGCAGCCCCAGGGGGACTCTAGCCAAAAACATTCAGTACTTC
v_call: TRBV9; j_call: TRBJ2-1; d_call: TRBD2; clone_size: .; cdr3_aa: CASSKRTSGVRNEQFF; cdr3_nt: TGTGCCAGCAGTAAGAGGACTAGCGGGGTGAGAAATGAGCAGTTCTTC
v_call: TRBV29-1; j_call: TRBJ2-7; d_call: TRBD1; clone_size: .; cdr3_aa: CSVDTTGTGEDEQYF; cdr3_nt: TGCAGCGTCGACACTACCGGGACAGGGGAGGACGAGCAGTACTTC
v_call: TRBV11-2; j_call: TRBJ2-3; d_call: .; clone_size: .; cdr3_aa: CASSPTSDTQYF; cdr3_nt: TGTGCCAGCAGCCCTACCTCCGATACGCAGTATTTT
v_call: TRBV6-4; j_call: TRBJ2-5; d_call: TRBD1; clone_size: .; cdr3_aa: CASSPQGGGETQYF; cdr3_nt: TGTGCCAGCAGTCCCCAAGGGGGCGGAGAGACCCAGTACTTC
v_call: TRBV7-9; j_call: TRBJ2-1; d_call: .; clone_size: .; cdr3_aa: CASSRPGQYNEQFF; cdr3_nt: TGTGCCAGCAGTCGTCCCGGACAATACAATGAGCAGTTCTTC
v_call: TRBV2; j_call: TRBJ1-3; d_call: .; clone_size: .; cdr3_aa: CASVLAGNTIYF; cdr3_nt: TGTGCCAGCGTCCTGGCTGGAAACACCATATATTTT
v_call: TRBV11-3; j_call: TRBJ2-2; d_call: .; clone_size: once; cdr3_aa: CASSLAFGGAGELFF; cdr3_nt: TGTGCCAGCAGCTTAGCTTTCGGCGGAGCCGGGGAGCTGTTTTTT
v_call: TRBV5-5; j_call: TRBJ2-5; d_call: TRBD2; clone_size: .; cdr3_aa: CASSSTGRANFQETQYF; cdr3_nt: TGTGCCAGCAGCTCAACGGGGAGGGCAAACTTCCAAGAGACCCAGTACTTC
v_call: TRBV14; j_call: TRBJ2-1; d_call: .; clone_size: .; cdr3_aa: CASSQDPIRAGEQFF; cdr3_nt: TGTGCCAGCAGCCAAGATCCCATCAGGGCAGGTGAGCAGTTCTTC
v_call: TRBV2; j_call: TRBJ1-5; d_call: .; clone_size: .; cdr3_aa: CASSAEPGTNQPQHF; cdr3_nt: TGTGCCAGCTCTGCCGAACCGGGTACCAATCAGCCCCAGCATTTT
v_call: TRBV6-2/TRBV6-3; j_call: TRBJ2-7; d_call: TRBD1; clone_size: .; cdr3_aa: CASSYSAGGPSEQYF; cdr3_nt: TGTGCCAGCAGTTACTCGGCAGGGGGCCCTTCCGAGCAGTACTTC
v_call: TRBV6-5; j_call: TRBJ2-1; d_call: .; clone_size: once; cdr3_aa: CASSLSGGIYNEQFF; cdr3_nt: TGTGCCAGCAGTCTCAGTGGAGGTATTTACAATGAGCAGTTCTTC
v_call: TRBV5-4; j_call: TRBJ2-6; d_call: .; clone_size: .; cdr3_aa: CASSPQSRANVLTF; cdr3_nt: TGTGCCAGCAGCCCCCAAAGCAGGGCCAACGTCCTGACTTTC
v_call: TRBV12-3/TRBV12-4; j_call: TRBJ2-5; d_call: .; clone_size: .; cdr3_aa: CASKREETQYF; cdr3_nt: TGTGCCTCCAAGCGGGAAGAGACCCAGTACTTC